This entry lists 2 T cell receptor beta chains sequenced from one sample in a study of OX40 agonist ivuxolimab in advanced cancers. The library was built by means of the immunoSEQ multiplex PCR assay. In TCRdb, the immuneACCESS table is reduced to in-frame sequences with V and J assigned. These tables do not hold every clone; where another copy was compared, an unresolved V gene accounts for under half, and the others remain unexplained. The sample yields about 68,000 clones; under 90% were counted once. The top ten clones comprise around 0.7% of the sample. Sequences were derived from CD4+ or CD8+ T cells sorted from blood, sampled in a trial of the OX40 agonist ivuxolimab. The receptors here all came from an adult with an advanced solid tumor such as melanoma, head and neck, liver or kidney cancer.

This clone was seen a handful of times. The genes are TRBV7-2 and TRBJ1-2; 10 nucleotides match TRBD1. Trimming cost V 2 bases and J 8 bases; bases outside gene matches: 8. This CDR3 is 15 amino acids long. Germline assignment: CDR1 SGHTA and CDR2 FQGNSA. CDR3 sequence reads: CASSLQGQGVGGYTF. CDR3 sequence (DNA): TGTGCCAGCAGCTTACAAGGACAGGGGGTGGGCGGCTACACCTTC.

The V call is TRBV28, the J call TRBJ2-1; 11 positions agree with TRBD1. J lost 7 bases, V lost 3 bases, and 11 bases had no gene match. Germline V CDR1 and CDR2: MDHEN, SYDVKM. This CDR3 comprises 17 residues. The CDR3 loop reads CASSFTLGQGALNEQFF. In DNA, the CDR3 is TGTGCCAGCAGTTTCACCCTTGGACAGGGGGCCTTGAATGAGCAGTTCTTC.